The 20 T cell receptor beta chains reported below all come from one sample, sequenced in a study of vaccination and CD4 T cells after COVID-19. Treatment here: approximately nine-day PBMC culture with coronavirus spike peptide pools or control peptides (ViraFEST assay). Which antigens these TCRs recognize remains unknown. An Oncomine TCR Beta short-read assay was used to sequence the DNA from cultured CD4+ T cells. TCRdb passed the PCR reads through MiXCR, listing each CDR3 protein once. The table records approximately 15,000 distinct CDR3 sequences, about three fifths of them present only once. The material sequenced was CD4+ T cells from blood, cultured in vitro. Source of these receptors: a human donor who had recovered from COVID-19.

V usage is TRBV24-1 and J usage is TRBJ1-5; no reliable D call. Looked up from germline, CDR1 is KGHDR and CDR2 is SFDVKD. The CDR3 is made up of 17 amino acids. V lost 2 bases, J lost 2 bases, and 15 bases lay in between. The chain's CDR3 is CATSDSRKVQGNQPQHF. DNA of the CDR3: TGTGCCACCAGTGATTCAAGAAAAGTGCAGGGCAATCAGCCCCAGCATTTT.

This chain joins TRBV30 and TRBJ2-5; weak D call: TRBD2 (5 bases). This CDR3 comprises 13 residues. Looked up from germline, CDR1 is GTSNPN and CDR2 is SVGIG (reference sequence). V was shortened by 6 bases and J by 4 bases, with 15 bases between the two germline ends. For the CDR3, the DNA is TGTGCCTGCCTCCGGGGATCAGGAGAGACCCAGTACTTC. It specifies CACLRGSGETQYF. Full variable domain (remainder filled in from reference TRBV30 and TRBJ2-5): SQTIHQWPATLVQPVGSPLSLECTVEGTSNPNLYWYRQAAGRGLQLLFYSVGIGQISSEVPQNLSASRPQDRQFILSSKKLLLSDSGFYLCACLRGSGETQYFGPGTRLLVL.

The V call is TRBV6-1, the J call TRBJ1-2, with a possible D match to TRBD1 (5 bases). Germline-derived CDR1 and CDR2 are MNHNS and SASEGT. Trimming took off 7 bases at V and 2 bases at J, with 14 bases between the two ends. The CDR3 has 14 residues. CDR3 coding DNA: TGTGCCAGCATATTACGGGGGGTGAACTATGGCTACACCTTC. Translated, it gives CASILRGVNYGYTF.

This chain connects TRBV10-3 to TRBJ2-3; the match to TRBD1 covers 7 bases. The V gene end was trimmed by 4 bases and the J gene end by 1 base; junction bases not matched to a gene: 11. Looked up from germline, CDR1 is ENHRY and CDR2 is SYGVKD. This CDR3 is 17 amino acids long. The CDR3: CAISGRQGLVGTDTQYF. CDR3 DNA sequence: TGTGCCATCAGTGGACGACAGGGTTTAGTAGGCACAGATACGCAGTATTTT.

This clonotype turned up a few times. The CDR3 region is CASTDGVDTGELFF. Here the CDR3 DNA reads TGTGCCAGCACGGACGGGGTGGACACCGGGGAGCTGTTTTTT. This chain uses TRBV6-1 with TRBJ2-2; tentatively, D is TRBD2 (5 bases). V lost 7 bases and J 3 bases, leaving 12 bases between the germline ends. The CDR3 has 14 residues. Germline V CDR1 and CDR2: MNHNS, SASEGT.

In this sample, this clonotype turned up once. The V gene is TRBV18, the J gene TRBJ2-7; D perhaps matches TRBD1 (6 bases). The CDR3 is 13 residues long. Between the trimmed V and J ends, which lost 3 bases and 2 bases, there was a span of 8 bases. Looked up from germline, CDR1 is KGHSH and CDR2 is LQKENI. In DNA, the CDR3 is TGTGCCAGCTCACCGGGGGACACCTACGAGCAGTACTTC. This gives the protein CASSPGDTYEQYF.

The chain employs TRBV14 and TRBJ2-7; TRBD2 is a possible D gene (5 bases). Trimming took 1 base from V and 9 from J, leaving 10 bases between them. This CDR3 has 12 amino acids. Germline assignment: CDR1 SGHDN and CDR2 FVKESK. CDR3 in amino acids: CASSQGRLWQYF. The CDR3 DNA is TGTGCCAGCAGCCAAGGGCGACTATGGCAGTACTTC.

The chain is built from TRBV20-1 and TRBJ2-1; 12 positions agree with TRBD2. The CDR3 has 16 amino acids. With 0 bases clipped from V and 6 bases from J, the junction kept 6 bases outside the gene matches. Per the germline V gene, CDR1 is DFQATT and CDR2 is SNEGSKA (reference sequence). CDR3 in amino acids: CSARDSASGRVNEQFF. The CDR3 DNA sequence: TGCAGTGCTAGAGATTCTGCTAGCGGGAGGGTCAATGAGCAGTTCTTC.

This sequence joins TRBV4-1 and TRBJ2-3, with D perhaps matching TRBD2 (6 bases). Germline-derived CDR1 and CDR2 are MGHRA and YSYEKL. V lost 6 bases, J lost 1 base, and 17 bases lay in between. The length of the CDR3 is 16 residues. For the CDR3, the DNA is TGCGCCAGCAGTTTCCTGTGGGGACTTGGCACAGATACGCAGTATTTT. Encoded protein: CASSFLWGLGTDTQYF.

The rearrangement joins TRBV30 to TRBJ1-1; 8 nucleotides agree with TRBD1. J gave up 4 bases and V 5 bases, and 6 bases lay outside the gene matches. The V gene's germline CDR1 is GTSNPN and CDR2 SVGIG (reference sequence). CDR3 length equals 13 residues. The CDR3 loop is CAWGTGSGTEAFF. The CDR3 region has the DNA TGTGCCTGGGGGACAGGCAGTGGCACTGAAGCTTTCTTT.

V usage is TRBV12-3 or TRBV12-4 and J usage is TRBJ2-7, with TRBD2 as a possible D gene (5 bases). Trimming took 3 bases from V and 2 from J, leaving 8 bases between them. This CDR3 contains 13 residues. CDR3 residues: CASSLKAAYEQYF. CDR3 nucleotide sequence: TGTGCCAGCAGTTTGAAAGCGGCCTACGAGCAGTACTTC.

This clonotype has only one observation. The rearrangement links TRBV9 to TRBJ2-3, with 9 bases identical to TRBD2. The CDR3 totals 14 residues. V lost 4 bases, J lost 8 bases, and 8 bases stayed unmatched. In germline, CDR1 is SGDLS, CDR2 YYNGEE. The chain's CDR3 is CASSRAGGPGTQYF. Written as DNA, the CDR3 is TGTGCCAGCAGCAGGGCGGGAGGGCCCGGTACGCAGTATTTT. The full variable domain, its missing parts supplied by reference TRBV9 and TRBJ2-3, is DSGVTQTPKHLITATGQRVTLRCSPRSGDLSVYWYQQSLDQGLQFLIQYYNGEERAKGNILERFSAQQFPDLHSELNLSSLELGDSALYFCASSRAGGPGTQYFGPGTRLTVL.

This clonotype was observed a few times. The chain has TRBV20-1 and TRBJ1-5; 8 positions agree with TRBD1. The germline CDR1 and CDR2 sequences are DFQATT and SNEGSKA (reference sequence). The CDR3 totals 13 residues. The V segment lost 5 bases and the J segment 2 bases; nucleotides outside the gene matches: 2. CDR3 nucleotides: TGCAGTGCTCCGACAGGGGGCAATCAGCCCCAGCATTTT. The encoded protein is CSAPTGGNQPQHF.

The chain employs TRBV5-6 and TRBJ1-5; no definite D call. The ends were cut back, 0 bases at V and 4 bases at J, with 11 bases in the middle. Per germline, CDR1 SGHDT and CDR2 YYEEEE. CDR3 size: 15 residues. The CDR3 reads CASSLGTEPNQPQHF. DNA for the CDR3: TGTGCCAGCAGCTTGGGCACAGAACCTAATCAGCCCCAGCATTTT.

This clonotype was detected only once. The chain has TRBV20-1 and TRBJ2-2; D gene uncertain. The V gene lost 2 bases and the J gene lost 2 bases, with 6 bases spanning the gap. The CDR3 is made up of 13 amino acids. Germline V lookup: CDR1 DFQATT, CDR2 SNEGSKA (reference sequence). As DNA, the CDR3 is TGCAGTGCTAGACCCATAAACACCGGGGAGCTGTTTTTT. Protein sequence: CSARPINTGELFF.

The chain is built from TRBV20-1 and TRBJ2-3; 7 nucleotides align to TRBD2. The CDR3 covers 15 residues. The V gene end was trimmed by 4 bases and the J gene end by 6 bases; junction bases not matched to a gene: 13. Per germline, CDR1 DFQATT and CDR2 SNEGSKA (reference sequence). CDR3 loop: CSANRGRGSWDTQYF. Here the CDR3 DNA reads TGCAGTGCTAACAGAGGCCGCGGGAGTTGGGATACGCAGTATTTT.

This clonotype was counted between two and nine times. The genes are TRBV24-1 and TRBJ2-3, with 7 bases that match TRBD1. This CDR3 region has 15 residues. Per the germline V gene, CDR1 is KGHDR and CDR2 is SFDVKD. V shed 0 bases, J shed 7 bases, and the junction held 6 bases outside the gene matches. The CDR3 DNA is TGTGCCACCAGTGATTTGAGTTACAGGGGTAATACGCAGTATTTT. It yields the protein CATSDLSYRGNTQYF.

This sequence joins TRBV12-3 or TRBV12-4 and TRBJ1-1; D gene uncertain. The CDR3 extends over 14 amino acids. Trimming took 5 bases from V and 6 from J, leaving 16 bases between them. CDR3 sequence: CASSPTAGVAEAFF. In nucleotides, the CDR3 is TGTGCCAGCAGTCCGACCGCCGGGGTCGCTGAAGCTTTCTTT.

The V gene is TRBV7-6, the J gene TRBJ2-3, with D possibly being TRBD1 (5 bases). CDR1 and CDR2 (germline): SGHVS, FNYEAQ. The CDR3 contains 14 residues. Trimming cost V 5 bases and J 3 bases, with 12 bases left between them. CDR3 in DNA: TGTGCCAGCAGCCCGTATAGGGGTACAGATACGCAGTATTTT. This translates into CASSPYRGTDTQYF.

This rearrangement joins TRBV20-1 to TRBJ2-3, with 12 positions matching TRBD2. The CDR3 sequence is 15 residues long. Germline CDR1 and CDR2: DFQATT and SNEGSKA (reference sequence). V lost 5 bases, J lost 2 bases, and 5 bases stayed unmatched. Written as DNA, the CDR3 is TGCAGTGCTCTCCCTAGCGGGAGGGCCACAGATACGCAGTATTTT. As protein: CSALPSGRATDTQYF.